Below, 32 T cell receptor beta chains from the same sample are listed, as sequenced in a study of cytomegalovirus exposure and HLA in healthy donors. Assay used: immunoSEQ multiplex PCR; TCRdb lists only in-frame clones, some missing. This sample has roughly 250,000 clones, with around nine tenths found just once. The material sequenced was PBMCs. These receptor sequences come from a man younger than 35 in good health and CMV-seronegative.

The V and J genes are TRBV7-9 and TRBJ2-5, with TRBD1 as a possible D gene (5 bases). V was pared by 5 bases and J by 5 bases, with 15 bases between. This CDR3 spans 14 amino acids. CDR1 is SEHNR, CDR2 FQNEAQ, per germline (reference sequence). For the CDR3, the DNA is TGTGCCAGCAGCCCTTCAGGGTTGGGGGAGACCCAGTACTTC. The encoded protein is CASSPSGLGETQYF.

The chain employs TRBV11-2 and TRBJ1-2; 9 bases line up with TRBD1. Per the germline V gene, CDR1 is SGHAT and CDR2 is FQNNGV. The CDR3 loop spans 15 amino acids. After removal of 5 bases from V and 6 bases from J, the junction contained 10 bases not matched to a gene. The CDR3: CASSPKSGQGHGYTF. The CDR3 nucleotides are TGTGCCAGCAGCCCCAAATCGGGACAGGGCCATGGCTACACCTTC.

This clone was detected once. V usage is TRBV11-2 and J usage is TRBJ2-7; D not resolved. Germline CDR1 reads SGHAT; CDR2 reads FQNNGV. V lost 1 base to trimming and J lost 6 bases, with 10 bases between them. The CDR3 contains 13 residues. The CDR3 region is CASSLGRSVEQYF. The CDR3, as DNA: TGTGCCAGCAGCTTAGGTAGGAGCGTCGAGCAGTACTTC.

V and J are TRBV27 and TRBJ2-7, with D perhaps matching TRBD2 (6 bases). Trimming cost V 3 bases and J 4 bases, with 13 bases left between them. Germline V gives CDR1 MNHEY, CDR2 SMNVEV (reference sequence). The CDR3 runs to 14 residues. CDR3 coding DNA: TGTGCCAGCAGTTTCCGGGACTGGCAATACGAGCAGTACTTC. This gives the protein CASSFRDWQYEQYF.

V gene TRBV7-3 combines with J gene TRBJ2-7, with D possibly matching TRBD1 (5 bases). The CDR3 sequence is 17 residues long. Germline loops: CDR1 SGHTA, CDR2 FQGTGA. The ends were cut back, 5 bases at V and 0 bases at J, with 20 bases in the middle. This CDR3 reads CASSLTPKGPSSYEQYF. CDR3 in DNA: TGTGCCAGCAGCCTTACTCCCAAGGGGCCGAGCTCCTACGAGCAGTACTTC.

The chain has TRBV10-1 and TRBJ2-3, with 8 bases lining up with TRBD2. The CDR3 spans 14 residues. Per the germline V gene, CDR1 is WNHNN and CDR2 is SYGVQD (reference sequence). The ends lost 5 bases at V and 6 bases at J; junction bases unmatched: 7. In DNA, the CDR3 is TGCGCCAGCAGTCCCAGCGGGGGCATGGATACGCAGTATTTT. Translated, it gives CASSPSGGMDTQYF.

V usage is TRBV7-3 and J usage is TRBJ2-2; perhaps TRBD2 as D (6 bases). CDR1 and CDR2 (germline): SGHTA, FQGTGA. The CDR3 has 19 residues. Trimming removed 5 bases at V and 4 bases at J, with 26 bases between. CDR3 bases: TGTGCCAGCAGCCCAAGAGGGGCCCTAACCAAAGCGGGCACCGGGGAGCTGTTTTTT. This sequence encodes CASSPRGALTKAGTGELFF.

The rearrangement links TRBV7-2 to TRBJ2-1; TRBD2 matches 12 bases. V gave up 1 base and J gave up 4 bases; unmatched junction bases: 5. This CDR3 spans 17 amino acids. The germline V gene encodes CDR1 SGHTA and CDR2 FQGNSA. CDR3 DNA: TGTGCCAGCAGCTTAGAGGCTAGCGGGGGGGGTTACAATGAGCAGTTCTTC. Protein: CASSLEASGGGYNEQFF.

The rearrangement uses TRBV5-4 and TRBJ2-1, with 9 bases lining up with TRBD1. Trimming cost V 1 base and J 5 bases; bases outside gene matches: 13. CDR1 and CDR2 from the germline V gene are SGHNT and YYREEE (reference sequence). The CDR3 consists of 18 residues. CDR3 sequence: CASSLPNPGTGRHNEQFF. CDR3 bases: TGTGCCAGCAGCTTGCCAAACCCCGGGACAGGGAGACACAATGAGCAGTTCTTC.

This clone was found many times. V and J are TRBV30 and TRBJ1-5, with D tentatively TRBD1 (6 bases). The V gene lost 4 bases and the J gene lost 8 bases, with 15 bases spanning the gap. Germline CDR1 and CDR2: GTSNPN and SVGIG (reference sequence). This CDR3 contains 13 residues. The CDR3 sequence: CAWIQGRVEPQHF. The CDR3, as DNA: TGTGCCTGGATACAGGGAAGGGTCGAGCCCCAGCATTTT.

The rearrangement joins TRBV4-1 to TRBJ1-1; TRBD1 might be the D (6 bases). Germline V gene sequence: CDR1 MGHRA, CDR2 YSYEKL. The V end lost 0 bases, the J end lost 8 bases, and 16 bases lay between the germline ends. This CDR3 spans 15 amino acids. The CDR3 protein is CASSQDRDILPEAFF. The CDR3 DNA is TGCGCCAGCAGCCAAGATAGGGACATCCTTCCGGAAGCTTTCTTT.

V is TRBV27 and J is TRBJ2-7, with TRBD2 matching over 13 bases. The CDR3 is made up of 20 amino acids. The ends lost 6 bases at V and 3 bases at J; junction bases unmatched: 20. Germline V CDR1 and CDR2: MNHEY, SMNVEV (reference sequence). The CDR3 DNA follows: TGTGCCAGCAGCCAACCGCCGGGACTAGCGGGACAACATTACTACTACGAGCAGTACTTC. It specifies CASSQPPGLAGQHYYYEQYF.

The V gene is TRBV7-8, the J gene TRBJ1-1, with a tentative D call TRBD1 (6 bases). Trimming cost V 5 bases and J 4 bases, with 14 bases left between them. The CDR3 length is 14 residues. Germline assignment: CDR1 SGHVS and CDR2 FQNEAQ. The CDR3 DNA is TGTGCCAGCAGCCCTAACAGGGTAGGCACTGAAGCTTTCTTT. This encodes CASSPNRVGTEAFF.

J is TRBJ1-6 and V is TRBV27; D is perhaps TRBD1 (5 bases). V was shortened by 5 bases and J by 5 bases, with 16 bases between the two germline ends. Germline-derived CDR1 and CDR2 are MNHEY and SMNVEV (reference sequence). This CDR3 has 16 amino acids. CDR3 nucleotides: TGTGCCAGCAGTACCGGTGGAGGGGCTAATAATTCACCCCTCCACTTT. This encodes CASSTGGGANNSPLHF.

V is TRBV19 and J is TRBJ1-5; tentatively, D is TRBD1 (5 bases). This CDR3 is built from 13 residues. CDR1 is LNHDA, CDR2 SQIVND, per germline (reference sequence). V dropped 4 bases and J dropped 5 bases, with 9 bases sitting between them. The CDR3 DNA follows: TGTGCCAGTAGTACAGGGCTTTATCAGCCCCAGCATTTT. This codes for CASSTGLYQPQHF.

The rearrangement links TRBV27 to TRBJ1-4; TRBD1 aligns across 9 bases. CDR1 and CDR2 from the germline V gene are MNHEY and SMNVEV (reference sequence). The CDR3 spans 17 residues. Unmatched junction bases numbered 8, after V lost 3 bases and J lost 3 bases. DNA of the CDR3: TGTGCCAGCAGTTTGAGGACAGGGGTCGTTGCTAATGAAAAACTGTTTTTT. Protein sequence: CASSLRTGVVANEKLFF.

In its sample, this clone was seen a few times. This chain uses TRBV25-1 with TRBJ1-2, with D maybe TRBD1 (5 bases). This CDR3 has 14 amino acids. Germline V lookup: CDR1 MGHDK, CDR2 SYGVNS. V lost 1 base to trimming and J lost 8 bases, with 14 bases between them. The DNA of the CDR3 is TGTGCCAGCAGTGAATGGCGGCAGGGAGGAGGCTACACCTTC. This codes for CASSEWRQGGGYTF.

CDR3 in amino acids: CASSEGGSLETQYF. As DNA, the CDR3 is TGTGCCAGCAGCGAAGGGGGCTCGCTGGAGACCCAGTACTTC. This sequence joins TRBV7-2 and TRBJ2-5, with TRBD1 identical over 7 bases. CDR3 length: 14 residues. The germline V gene has CDR1 SGHTA and CDR2 FQGNSA. V shed 5 bases, J shed 5 bases, and the junction held 8 bases outside the gene matches.

The chain links TRBV28 to TRBJ2-3; D might be TRBD2 (6 bases). The CDR3 has 16 amino acids. V was cut by 4 bases and J by 5 bases, with 19 bases left in between. The germline gives CDR1 MDHEN, CDR2 SYDVKM. This CDR3 is CASSSRAEGRGDTQYF. The CDR3 nucleotides are TGTGCCAGCAGTTCTAGGGCGGAGGGGCGTGGAGATACGCAGTATTTT.

This clone was observed a single time. The V call is TRBV15, the J call TRBJ2-3; 10 bases are a match to TRBD2. The CDR3 spans 17 residues. The germline CDR1 and CDR2 sequences are LNHNV and YYDKDF (reference sequence). Trimming cost V 5 bases and J 4 bases; bases outside gene matches: 12. The CDR3, as DNA: TGTGCCACCAGCCTAGACATCCTCGGGACTAGCGCAGATACGCAGTATTTT. The encoded protein is CATSLDILGTSADTQYF.

The chain links TRBV5-4 to TRBJ1-1, with a tentative D call TRBD1 (6 bases). The CDR3 has 14 residues. Germline loops: CDR1 SGHNT, CDR2 YYREEE (reference sequence). V lost 3 bases and J lost 5, with 14 bases in between. The CDR3 DNA is TGTGCCAGCAGCTCCTATTACAGGGAAACTGAAGCTTTCTTT. Protein product: CASSSYYRETEAFF.

This clone was recorded a few times. The V call is TRBV30, the J call TRBJ2-1; D is uncertain. V was clipped by 3 bases and J by 9 bases, with 12 bases between them. CDR1 and CDR2 from the germline V gene are GTSNPN and SVGIG (reference sequence). This CDR3 has 12 amino acids. The CDR3 spells CAWSASSGEQFF. CDR3 DNA: TGTGCCTGGAGCGCATCCTCCGGTGAGCAGTTCTTC.

This chain links TRBV4-3 with TRBJ2-3; TRBD2 agrees at 12 bases. The CDR3 extends over 18 amino acids. Germline V gene sequence: CDR1 LGHNA, CDR2 YSLEER. V gave up 4 bases and J gave up 0 bases; unmatched junction bases: 8. This CDR3 reads CASSPRAGLAGSTDTQYF. CDR3 DNA: TGCGCCAGCAGCCCAAGGGCCGGACTAGCGGGAAGCACAGATACGCAGTATTTT.

The genes are TRBV15 and TRBJ1-6, with 7 bases that match TRBD1. Trimming cost V 6 bases and J 5 bases; bases outside gene matches: 4. The germline V gene encodes CDR1 LNHNV and CDR2 YYDKDF (reference sequence). The CDR3 covers 14 residues. CDR3 region: CATRTGQNNSPLHF. CDR3 in DNA: TGTGCCACCAGGACGGGACAGAATAATTCACCCCTCCACTTT. Variable domain in full (rest from reference TRBV15 and TRBJ1-6): DAMVIQNPRYQVTQFGKPVTLSCSQTLNHNVMYWYQQKSSQAPKLLFHYYDKDFNNEADTPDNFQSRRPNTSFCFLDIRSPGLGDTAMYLCATRTGQNNSPLHFGNGTRLTVT.

DNA for the CDR3: TGCGCCAGCAGCCCGACGGGTAATGAGCAGTTCTTC. Its translation is CASSPTGNEQFF. The rearrangement uses TRBV5-1 and TRBJ2-1, with no clear D. The CDR3 spans 12 residues. Germline CDR1 SGHRS, CDR2 YFSETQ. Trimming took off 4 bases at V and 7 bases at J, with 9 bases between the two ends.

A single count supports this clone. The gene calls are TRBV27 and TRBJ2-5; 8 nucleotides align to TRBD1. The CDR3 totals 17 residues. Germline V gene data show CDR1 as MNHEY and CDR2 as SMNVEV (reference sequence). Germline trimming cut 5 bases from V and 1 base from J; bases unmatched to any gene: 12. The DNA of the CDR3 is TGTGCCAGCAGTCCCCTCAGGGGGCGGGACATCCAAGAGACCCAGTACTTC. It is translated as CASSPLRGRDIQETQYF.

This chain joins TRBV9 and TRBJ1-1; 8 bases fit TRBD1. After removal of 4 bases from V and 1 base from J, the junction contained 6 bases not matched to a gene. The CDR3 spans 15 residues. CDR1 SGDLS and CDR2 YYNGEE come from the germline V gene. The CDR3 DNA sequence: TGTGCCAGCAGCCCTCAGGGGGCCGGGAACACTGAAGCTTTCTTT. Translation: CASSPQGAGNTEAFF. Based on the CDR3 plus reference TRBV9 and TRBJ1-1, the full variable domain is DSGVTQTPKHLITATGQRVTLRCSPRSGDLSVYWYQQSLDQGLQFLIQYYNGEERAKGNILERFSAQQFPDLHSELNLSSLELGDSALYFCASSPQGAGNTEAFFGQGTRLTVV.

The sample holds a few counts of this clone. This chain links TRBV27 with TRBJ2-2; TRBD1 might be the D (5 bases). The CDR3 runs 15 residues. The V and J ends lost 0 bases and 3 bases respectively, with 8 bases between them. Germline CDR1 MNHEY, CDR2 SMNVEV (reference sequence). The CDR3 is CASSLSIRDTGELFF. CDR3 DNA sequence: TGTGCCAGCAGTTTATCGATCAGGGACACCGGGGAGCTGTTTTTT.

The chain employs TRBV2 and TRBJ2-5; 7 nucleotides align to TRBD1. Germline CDR1 and CDR2: SNHLY and FYNNEI. V lost 6 bases and J lost 3; bases outside the gene matches: 13. The CDR3 consists of 16 residues. CDR3 protein: CASRTNLQGPEETQYF. CDR3 bases: TGTGCCAGCAGGACCAACTTACAGGGGCCCGAAGAGACCCAGTACTTC. Combining the CDR3 with reference TRBV2 and TRBJ2-5 gives the whole variable domain EPEVTQTPSHQVTQMGQEVILRCVPISNHLYFYWYRQILGQKVEFLVSFYNNEISEKSEIFDDQFSVERPDGSNFTLKIRSTKLEDSAMYFCASRTNLQGPEETQYFGPGTRLLVL.

This sequence joins TRBV28 and TRBJ2-3; the match to TRBD2 covers 9 bases. The trim removed 5 bases at V and 3 bases at J, leaving 3 bases unmatched. The CDR3 runs 14 residues. The germline CDR1 and CDR2 sequences are MDHEN and SYDVKM. The CDR3 loop reads CASSLSGRTDTQYF. CDR3 in DNA: TGTGCCAGCAGTCTCAGCGGGAGGACAGATACGCAGTATTTT.

This clone has just a few counts. The chain combines TRBV7-9 with TRBJ1-1; perhaps TRBD1 as D (5 bases). Germline loops: CDR1 SEHNR, CDR2 FQNEAQ (reference sequence). The CDR3 totals 14 residues. The germline V and J ends were trimmed by 1 base and 3 bases, with 9 bases remaining between them. The CDR3 DNA sequence: TGTGCCAGCAGCTTAGGACAGCTACACACTGAAGCTTTCTTT. This codes for CASSLGQLHTEAFF.

The V and J genes are TRBV18 and TRBJ2-1, with 11 nucleotides matching TRBD2. The CDR3 length is 16 residues. The germline CDR1 and CDR2 sequences are KGHSH and LQKENI. V shed 3 bases, J shed 4 bases, and the junction held 5 bases outside the gene matches. The CDR3 here is CASSPWTSGSYNEQFF. Written as DNA, the CDR3 is TGTGCCAGCTCACCCTGGACTAGCGGGTCTTACAATGAGCAGTTCTTC. Based on the CDR3 plus reference TRBV18 and TRBJ2-1, the full variable domain is NAGVMQNPRHLVRRRGQEARLRCSPMKGHSHVYWYRQLPEEGLKFMVYLQKENIIDESGMPKERFSAEFPKEGPSILRIQQVVRGDSAAYFCASSPWTSGSYNEQFFGPGTRLTVL.